The clone carrying this TCR beta chain was counted many times. Its antigen remains unknown. The CDR3 length is 15 residues. CDR1 is ENHRY, CDR2 SYGVKD, per germline. Losses at the gene ends were 8 bases for V and 10 bases for J; bases not matched to a gene: 18. This sample stems from a study of T-cell memory formation after mild COVID-19. TCRdb used MiXCR to reprocess the 5' RACE reads, holding one entry per CDR3 protein. The sample consists of roughly 260,000 distinct CDR3 sequences, 16% of them appearing once. Study observations and caveats: Whereas later expanders leaned CD4+, clones contracting day 15 to 85 showed a balanced CD4/CD8 makeup.

Specimen: PBMCs or a T cell subset sorted from them (not recorded which). This chain joins TRBV10-3 and TRBJ2-3; TRBD2 matches 7 bases. The sequence came from a man younger than 35 who had mild COVID-19 (a few samples of this study predate the infection). Cell type and time point are not known. CDR3 in DNA: TGTGCCATCTCTGGCGGGTTGCGGGGGAGTAATGCGCAGTATTTT. Encoded protein: CAISGGLRGSNAQYF.